These 11 T cell receptor beta chains were sequenced from one sample in a study of T-cell reconstitution after alpha-beta-depleted transplantation in children. During its preparation, the TCRbeta library received unique molecular identifiers. From the PCR reads, TCRdb called clonotypes with MiXCR, one entry per CDR3 protein. The repertoire has roughly 170,000 distinct CDR3 sequences, about 6.3% of them found once; the top ten carry approximately 2.9%. The specimen comprised PBMCs from the stem cell graft donor, sampled from the stem cell graft. All receptors come from a human donor who donated a stem cell graft to a child with Wiskott-Aldrich syndrome.

This clonotype was seen at least ten times. The gene calls are TRBV5-1 and TRBJ2-7; 8 nucleotides line up with TRBD1. The CDR3 has 15 residues. J lost 2 bases, V lost 4 bases, and 8 bases had no gene match. The germline V gene has CDR1 SGHRS and CDR2 YFSETQ. CDR3 region: CASSLTRQGTYEQYF. The CDR3 nucleotides read TGCGCCAGCAGCCTTACAAGACAGGGGACCTACGAGCAGTACTTC.

J is TRBJ2-1 and V is TRBV3-1; TRBD2 agrees at 11 bases. This CDR3 is built from 18 residues. Trimming took 11 bases from V and 2 from J; bases not matched to a gene: 17. Per the germline V gene, CDR1 is LGHDT and CDR2 is YNNKEL (reference sequence). The CDR3 sequence: CAFCLASSGRTPYNEQFF. The CDR3 DNA reads as TGTGCCTTCTGTTTAGCCTCTAGCGGGAGGACCCCCTACAATGAGCAGTTCTTC.

This clonotype was counted many times. This chain links TRBV6-5 with TRBJ1-6, with 8 bases identical to TRBD1. The length of the CDR3 is 13 residues. Germline lookup yields CDR1 MNHEY and CDR2 SVGAGI. V dropped 10 bases and J dropped 9; count of bases not matched to a gene: 8. The CDR3 is CATSPDRGSPLHF. The CDR3 DNA sequence: TGTGCCACCTCACCAGACAGGGGTTCACCCCTCCACTTT.

In this sample, this clonotype turned up many times. The junction differs from germline at one of its ends, possibly a read error. The CDR3 is CASSTERTTGRTF. The CDR3 nucleotides are TGTGCCAGCAGCACGGAACGGACTACCGGCCGCACATTT. The V call is TRBV7-8, the J call TRBJ2-3; D is perhaps TRBD2 (6 bases). CDR1 SGHVS and CDR2 FQNEAQ come from the germline V gene. CDR3 length equals 13 residues.

This clonotype was seen at least ten times. The chain is built from TRBV29-1 and TRBJ1-1; no firm D call. Trimming stripped 7 bases from V and 1 base from J, with 10 bases between. Germline assignment: CDR1 SQVTM and CDR2 ANQGSEA. The CDR3 consists of 12 residues. The CDR3 protein is CSAQRTNTEAFF. CDR3 sequence (DNA): TGCAGCGCACAGAGGACGAACACTGAAGCTTTCTTT.

In this sample, this clonotype turned up many times. This chain joins TRBV20-1 and TRBJ2-3; TRBD1 is a possible D gene (6 bases). Trimming pared 3 bases from V and 0 bases from J, leaving 16 bases between. Germline CDR1 reads DFQATT; CDR2 reads SNEGSKA (reference sequence). CDR3 length equals 16 residues. The CDR3 here is CSARDRQKTSTDTQYF. As DNA, the CDR3 is TGCAGTGCTAGGGACAGACAGAAAACTAGCACAGATACGCAGTATTTT.

This clonotype was recorded many times. The chain is built from TRBV12-3 or TRBV12-4 and TRBJ1-5, with D unclear. V dropped 6 bases and J dropped 6 bases, with 15 bases sitting between them. This CDR3 has 14 amino acids. CDR3 protein: CASSPSPYGQPQHF. In nucleotides, the CDR3 is TGTGCCAGCAGCCCGAGTCCGTACGGTCAGCCCCAGCATTTT.

This clonotype has at least ten counts. The gene calls are TRBV6-5 and TRBJ1-6; TRBD1 matches 10 bases. The germline gives CDR1 MNHEY, CDR2 SVGAGI. The CDR3 is 15 amino acids. V dropped 2 bases and J dropped 9; count of bases not matched to a gene: 4. DNA of the CDR3: TGTGCCAGCAGTTACGAAGGGACAGGGGTTTCACCCCTCCACTTT. This gives the protein CASSYEGTGVSPLHF.

This clonotype was recorded many times. The rearrangement uses TRBV28 and TRBJ2-7; D is undetermined. CDR1 is MDHEN and CDR2 is SYDVKM in the germline V gene. The length of the CDR3 is 12 residues. V was trimmed by 6 bases and J by 5 bases, leaving 11 bases between them. CDR3 coding DNA: TGTGCCAGCAGGACCATAGAGGACGAGCAGTACTTC. This codes for CASRTIEDEQYF.

In this sample, this clonotype turned up many times. V is TRBV5-1 and J is TRBJ1-1, with D perhaps TRBD1 (5 bases). This CDR3 has 13 amino acids. Between the trimmed V and J ends, which lost 4 bases and 1 base, there was a span of 8 bases. From germline, CDR1 is SGHRS and CDR2 YFSETQ. CDR3 sequence: CASSPQGNTEAFF. CDR3 nucleotide sequence: TGCGCCAGCAGCCCCCAGGGGAACACTGAAGCTTTCTTT.

This clonotype was counted many times. The chain has TRBV29-1 and TRBJ2-7; D possibly matches TRBD1 or TRBD2 (6 bases each). The V end lost 2 bases, the J end lost 7 bases, and 15 bases lay between the germline ends. Germline-derived CDR1 and CDR2 are SQVTM and ANQGSEA. The CDR3 is 13 residues long. The CDR3 DNA sequence: TGCAGCGTTGAATCGAGGGGGGCGCGGGAGCAGTACTTC. This encodes CSVESRGAREQYF.